These T cell receptor beta chains were read from a single sample in a study of cytomegalovirus exposure and HLA in healthy donors. The method was immunoSEQ multiplex PCR; TCRdb's version includes in-frame clones alone and lacks a portion of them. The sample lists 140,000 or so clones, approximately 81% occurring once. Material: PBMCs. Every receptor here comes from a woman between 40 and 55 years old in good health and CMV-seropositive. CDR3s include the opening cysteine and the closing phenylalanine or tryptophan. The D gene is left open where the match is weak. Not all rows give a size; the values are once, few, many and, for expanded clones, a class.

D gene,J gene,clone size,V gene,CDR3 protein,CDR3 DNA
-,TRBJ1-1,-,TRBV6-1,CASKGTGLNTEAFF,TGTGCCAGCAAGGGTACGGGACTCAACACTGAAGCTTTCTTT
-,TRBJ1-1,few,TRBV30,CAWSVLGNTEAFF,TGTGCCTGGAGTGTTCTGGGCAACACTGAAGCTTTCTTT
-,TRBJ1-1,-,TRBV6-5,CASSEDRNTEAFF,TGTGCCAGCAGTGAAGACAGAAACACTGAAGCTTTCTTT
TRBD2,TRBJ2-5,-,TRBV7-2,CASSLGPAGGQTQYF,TGTGCCAGCAGCCTGGGCCCAGCGGGGGGACAGACCCAGTACTTC
-,TRBJ1-3,once,TRBV5-1,CASSLAGAENTIYF,TGCGCCAGCAGCTTGGCAGGGGCCGAAAACACCATATATTTT
-,TRBJ2-3,-,TRBV30,CASVPGSIGDTQYF,TGTGCCTCCGTGCCCGGGTCCATCGGGGATACGCAGTATTTT
-,TRBJ1-1,-,TRBV27,CASSNRENTEAFF,TGTGCCAGCAGTAACAGAGAGAACACTGAAGCTTTCTTT
TRBD2,TRBJ2-3,-,TRBV15,CATGGGRTDTQYF,TGTGCCACCGGGGGGGGGAGGACAGATACGCAGTATTTT
-,TRBJ2-3,-,TRBV9,CASRTKQAPSTDTQYF,TGTGCCAGCAGAACGAAACAGGCCCCTAGCACAGATACGCAGTATTTT
TRBD1,TRBJ1-1,-,TRBV6-1,CASEDRAEAFF,TGTGCCAGCGAGGACAGGGCTGAAGCTTTCTTT
-,TRBJ2-1,-,TRBV7-6,CASSLMRSSYNEQFF,TGTGCCAGCAGCTTAATGAGAAGCTCCTACAATGAGCAGTTCTTC
-,TRBJ2-1,-,TRBV5-3,CARSLSAGAGEQFF,TGTGCCAGAAGTCTGAGTGCGGGGGCGGGCGAGCAGTTCTTC
TRBD2,TRBJ2-5,-,TRBV10-3,CAITGLAGSGRETQYF,TGTGCCATAACGGGACTAGCGGGGTCGGGGAGGGAGACCCAGTACTTC
-,TRBJ1-2,-,TRBV21-1,CASSKVPDSLYGYTF,TGTGCCAGCAGCAAAGTTCCGGACAGCCTCTATGGCTACACCTTC
TRBD1,TRBJ1-6,-,TRBV7-6,CASSPLSGGDNSPLHF,TGTGCCAGCAGCCCTCTTTCAGGGGGCGATAATTCACCCCTCCACTTT
-,TRBJ1-6,-,TRBV4-3,CASSQDLSAEGRNSPLHF,TGCGCCAGCAGCCAAGATCTCTCGGCGGAGGGGAGAAATTCACCCCTCCACTTT
-,TRBJ2-1,-,TRBV7-9,CSSSSLANEQFF,TGTTCCAGCAGCTCGCTGGCCAATGAGCAGTTCTTC
-,TRBJ2-7,-,TRBV14,CASSQDLASYSYEQYF,TGTGCCAGCAGCCAAGATCTAGCGTCTTACTCCTACGAGCAGTACTTC
TRBD2,TRBJ2-5,-,TRBV7-3,CASSLSGSDQEAQYF,TGTGCCAGCAGCCTTAGCGGGAGCGACCAAGAGGCCCAGTACTTC
-,TRBJ2-3,-,TRBV25-1,CASSVFSDSSTDTQYF,TGTGCCAGCAGTGTTTTTTCTGACTCTAGCACAGATACGCAGTATTTT
-,TRBJ2-3,-,TRBV11-3,CASSLDGVGTDTQYF,TGTGCCAGCAGCTTAGATGGAGTAGGCACAGATACGCAGTATTTT
-,TRBJ2-4,-,TRBV28,CASTPQANIRYF,TGTGCCAGCACCCCCCAGGCCAACATTCGGTACTTC
TRBD2,TRBJ2-3,once,TRBV7-2,CASRHMGGSGGTDTQYF,TGTGCCAGCAGGCACATGGGCGGGAGTGGCGGCACAGATACGCAGTATTTT
TRBD1,TRBJ2-7,-,TRBV19,CASSPGTVSHEQYF,TGTGCCAGTAGTCCCGGGACAGTGTCCCACGAGCAGTACTTC
-,TRBJ1-1,-,TRBV19,CASSRDLNTEAFF,TGTGCCAGTAGCCGGGATCTGAACACTGAAGCTTTCTTT
TRBD1,TRBJ1-5,few,TRBV10-2,CASSDQGQGGDQPQHF,TGCGCCAGCAGTGACCAGGGACAGGGGGGCGATCAGCCCCAGCATTTT
-,TRBJ2-5,-,TRBV7-9,CSSSLELRGGRYF,TGTTCCAGCAGCTTAGAATTAAGGGGAGGACGGTACTTC
-,TRBJ1-1,-,TRBV29-1,CSVVDGLNTEAFF,TGCAGCGTCGTTGACGGGTTGAACACTGAAGCTTTCTTT
-,TRBJ2-5,-,TRBV11-2,CASSARVRETQYF,TGTGCCAGCAGCGCCAGGGTGAGGGAGACCCAGTACTTC
-,TRBJ2-5,-,TRBV7-9,CASRYLNAGQETQYF,TGTGCCAGCAGATACTTAAATGCCGGGCAAGAGACCCAGTACTTC
TRBD2,TRBJ2-1,-,TRBV6-1,CASSERGGSSYNEQFF,TGTGCCAGCAGTGAACGGGGGGGGAGCTCCTACAATGAGCAGTTCTTC